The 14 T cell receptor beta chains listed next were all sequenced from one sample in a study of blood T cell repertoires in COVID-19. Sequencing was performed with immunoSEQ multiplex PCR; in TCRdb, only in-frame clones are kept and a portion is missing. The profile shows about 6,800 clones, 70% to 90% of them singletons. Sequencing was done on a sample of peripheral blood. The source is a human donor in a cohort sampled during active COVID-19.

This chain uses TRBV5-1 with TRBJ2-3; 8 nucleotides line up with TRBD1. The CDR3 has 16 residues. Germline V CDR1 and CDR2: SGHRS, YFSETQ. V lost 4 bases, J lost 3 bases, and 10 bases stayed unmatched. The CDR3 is CASSRIQTGVTDTQYF. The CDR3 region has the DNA TGCGCCAGCAGCCGTATCCAGACAGGGGTTACAGATACGCAGTATTTT.

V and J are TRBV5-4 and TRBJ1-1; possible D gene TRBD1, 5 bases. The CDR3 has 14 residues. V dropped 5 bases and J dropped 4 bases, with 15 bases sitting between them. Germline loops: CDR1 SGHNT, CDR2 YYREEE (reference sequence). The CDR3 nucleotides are TGTGCCAGCAGTGCTAATGGGGCATTCACTGAAGCTTTCTTT. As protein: CASSANGAFTEAFF.

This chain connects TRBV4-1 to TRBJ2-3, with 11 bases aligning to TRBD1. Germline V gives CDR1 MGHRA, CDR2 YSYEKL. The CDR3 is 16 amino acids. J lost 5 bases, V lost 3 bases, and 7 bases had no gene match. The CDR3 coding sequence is TGCGCCAGCAGCCAGCCCGGACAGGGGGCGATAGATACGCAGTATTTT. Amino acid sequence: CASSQPGQGAIDTQYF.

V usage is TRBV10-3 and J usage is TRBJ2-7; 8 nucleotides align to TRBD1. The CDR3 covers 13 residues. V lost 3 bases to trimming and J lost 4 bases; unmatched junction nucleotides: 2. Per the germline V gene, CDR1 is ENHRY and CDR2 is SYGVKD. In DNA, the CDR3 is TGTGCCATCAGTGACGACAGGGGTTACGAGCAGTACTTC. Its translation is CAISDDRGYEQYF.

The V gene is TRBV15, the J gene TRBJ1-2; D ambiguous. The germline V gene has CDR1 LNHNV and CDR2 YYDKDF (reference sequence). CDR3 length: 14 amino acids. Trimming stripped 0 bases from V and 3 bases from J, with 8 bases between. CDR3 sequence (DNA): TGTGCCACCAGCAGAGATCTGCAGGACTATGGCTACACCTTC. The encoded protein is CATSRDLQDYGYTF.

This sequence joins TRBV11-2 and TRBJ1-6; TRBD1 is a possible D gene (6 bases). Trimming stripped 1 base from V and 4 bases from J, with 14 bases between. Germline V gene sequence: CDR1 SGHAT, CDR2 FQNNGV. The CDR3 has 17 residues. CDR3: CASSLALGGRYNSPLHF. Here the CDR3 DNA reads TGTGCCAGCAGCTTAGCGCTTGGGGGCCGTTATAATTCACCCCTCCACTTT.

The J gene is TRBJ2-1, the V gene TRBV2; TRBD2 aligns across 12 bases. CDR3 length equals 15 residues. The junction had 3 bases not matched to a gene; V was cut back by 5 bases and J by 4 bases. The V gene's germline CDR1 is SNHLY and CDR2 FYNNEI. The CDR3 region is CASSKGTSGYNEQFF. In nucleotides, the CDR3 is TGTGCCAGCAGTAAAGGGACTAGCGGGTACAATGAGCAGTTCTTC.

The CDR3 bases are TGTGCCTGGAGTCCGGGTAGCAATCAGCCCCAGCATTTT. Translating it yields CAWSPGSNQPQHF. This chain connects TRBV30 to TRBJ1-5; D uncertain. Germline V gene sequence: CDR1 GTSNPN, CDR2 SVGIG (reference sequence). CDR3 length: 13 residues. V gave up 2 bases and J gave up 0 bases, with 5 bases separating them.

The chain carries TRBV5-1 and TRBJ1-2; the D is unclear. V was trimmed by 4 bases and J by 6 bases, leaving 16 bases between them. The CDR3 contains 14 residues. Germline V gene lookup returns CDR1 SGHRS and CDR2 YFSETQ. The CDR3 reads CASSRSSPRDGYTF. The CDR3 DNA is TGCGCCAGCAGCAGATCTAGCCCGAGGGATGGCTACACCTTC.

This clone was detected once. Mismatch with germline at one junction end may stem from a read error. As DNA, the CDR3 is TGCGCCAGCCGTGAGTCGGAGGCAACGGGGGGCTACACCTTC. Its protein is CASRESEATGGYTF. The V and J genes are TRBV10-2 and TRBJ1-2; D uncertain. Looked up from germline, CDR1 is WSHSY and CDR2 is SAAADI. The CDR3 length is 14 residues.

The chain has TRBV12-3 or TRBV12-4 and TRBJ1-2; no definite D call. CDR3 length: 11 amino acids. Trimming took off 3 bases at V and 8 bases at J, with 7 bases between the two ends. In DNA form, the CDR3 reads TGTGCCAGCAGTTTGGGCCAGGGCTACACCTTC. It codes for CASSLGQGYTF.

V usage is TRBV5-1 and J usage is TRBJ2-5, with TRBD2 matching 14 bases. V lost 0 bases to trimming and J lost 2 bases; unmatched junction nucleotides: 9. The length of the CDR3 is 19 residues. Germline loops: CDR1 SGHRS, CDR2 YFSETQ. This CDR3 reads CASSLGGTSGRDYQETQYF. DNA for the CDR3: TGCGCCAGCAGCTTGGGCGGGACTAGCGGGAGAGACTATCAAGAGACCCAGTACTTC.

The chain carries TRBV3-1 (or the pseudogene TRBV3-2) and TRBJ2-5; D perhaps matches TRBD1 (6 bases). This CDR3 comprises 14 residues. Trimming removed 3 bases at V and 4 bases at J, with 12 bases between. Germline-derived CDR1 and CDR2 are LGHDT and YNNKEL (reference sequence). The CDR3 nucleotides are TGTGCCAGCAGCCACGCCGGGACACCAGAGACCCAGTACTTC. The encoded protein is CASSHAGTPETQYF.

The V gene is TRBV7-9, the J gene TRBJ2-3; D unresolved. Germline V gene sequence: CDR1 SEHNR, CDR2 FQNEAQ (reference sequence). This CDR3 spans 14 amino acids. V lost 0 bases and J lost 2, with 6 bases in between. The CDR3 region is CASSLAENTDTQYF. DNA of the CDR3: TGTGCCAGCAGCTTAGCGGAGAACACAGATACGCAGTATTTT.